This entry lists 23 T cell receptor beta chains sequenced from one sample in a study of cytotoxic CD8 clonotypes in ibrutinib-treated CLL (dated by TCRdb to about 2021). Receptors were amplified or captured by the immunoSEQ multiplex PCR assay. TCRdb's version of the immuneACCESS table is confined to in-frame rearrangements and falls short of the full clone set. An unresolved V gene accounts for under half of the shortfall where checked; the remainder is of unknown origin. Recorded for this sample are around 150,000 clones; about four fifths of them occurred a single time. Jointly, the top ten make up roughly 2% of the sample. The time point label, read with the paper, signifies: approximately eleven months on ibrutinib. Sequenced material: PBMCs, taken after 12 months of ibrutinib treatment. The receptors here all came from a human donor with chronic lymphocytic leukemia.

The chain couples TRBV28 to TRBJ1-3; D gene uncertain. There are 14 residues in the CDR3. Trimming stripped 7 bases from V and 4 bases from J, with 14 bases between. Germline values: CDR1 MDHEN, CDR2 SYDVKM. The CDR3 reads CASTKRPQGNTIYF. As DNA, the CDR3 is TGTGCCAGCACCAAACGCCCGCAGGGAAACACCATATATTTT.

V and J are TRBV7-2 and TRBJ2-7; maybe TRBD1 (6 bases). The V gene's germline CDR1 is SGHTA and CDR2 FQGNSA. Trimming took off 5 bases at V and 2 bases at J, with 16 bases between the two ends. There are 15 residues in the CDR3. The DNA for the CDR3 is TGTGCCAGCAGCCTAGGAGACAGGAGAGCCTACGAGCAGTACTTC. This encodes CASSLGDRRAYEQYF.

The rearrangement uses TRBV5-1 and TRBJ1-6; D gene uncertain. CDR3 length equals 15 residues. From germline, CDR1 is SGHRS and CDR2 YFSETQ. V shed 5 bases and J shed 7 bases, with 16 bases lying between them. Written as DNA, the CDR3 is TGCGCCAGCAGGGATGACCGGGCCGACAATTCACCCCTCCACTTT. It encodes CASRDDRADNSPLHF.

This chain uses TRBV10-3 with TRBJ2-7; D may be TRBD1 or TRBD2 (6 bases each). The germline V gene encodes CDR1 ENHRY and CDR2 SYGVKD. V lost 0 bases and J 2 bases, leaving 11 bases between the germline ends. The CDR3 is 15 amino acids. The CDR3 region has the DNA TGTGCCATCAGTGAGTCGAGGGGGGTCCCCTACGAGCAGTACTTC. Translation gives CAISESRGVPYEQYF.

This clone turned up a few times. The V and J genes are TRBV2 and TRBJ2-3; 9 bases are shared with TRBD2. After removal of 5 bases from V and 4 bases from J, the junction contained 4 bases not matched to a gene. The V gene's germline CDR1 is SNHLY and CDR2 FYNNEI. This CDR3 spans 14 amino acids. CDR3 sequence (DNA): TGTGCCAGCAGTCCGGGACTAGCCTCAGATACGCAGTATTTT. It encodes CASSPGLASDTQYF.

In its sample, this clone was seen once. This chain joins TRBV7-9 and TRBJ2-5; D is ambiguous. Deletions cut 2 bases from V and 1 base from J, with 5 bases between. Germline CDR1 and CDR2: SEHNR and FQNEAQ (reference sequence). This CDR3 contains 13 residues. The CDR3 nucleotides are TGTGCCAGCAGCTTACCTGGCCAAGAGACCCAGTACTTC. Translated, it gives CASSLPGQETQYF.

The V call is TRBV7-9, the J call TRBJ1-3; D perhaps matches TRBD1 (5 bases). The V gene's germline CDR1 is SEHNR and CDR2 FQNEAQ (reference sequence). CDR3 length: 16 residues. The germline V and J ends were trimmed by 5 bases and 0 bases, with 14 bases remaining between them. In DNA form, the CDR3 reads TGTGCCAGCAGCAAGCCGGGACTGACCTCTGGAAACACCATATATTTT. It translates to CASSKPGLTSGNTIYF. Combining the CDR3 with reference TRBV7-9 and TRBJ1-3 gives the whole variable domain DTGVSQNPRHKITKRGQNVTFRCDPISEHNRLYWYRQTLGQGPEFLTYFQNEAQLEKSRLLSDRFSAERPKGSFSTLEIQRTEQGDSAMYLCASSKPGLTSGNTIYFGEGSWLTVV.

V and J are TRBV18 and TRBJ1-3, with D unresolved. V was cut by 3 bases and J by 2 bases, with 5 bases left in between. CDR1 KGHSH and CDR2 LQKENI come from the germline V gene. The CDR3 length is 13 residues. CDR3 protein: CASSPTPGNTIYF. Written as DNA, the CDR3 is TGTGCCAGCTCACCCACCCCTGGAAACACCATATATTTT.

The V call is TRBV5-5, the J call TRBJ1-2; possibly TRBD1 for D (5 bases). Trimming shortened V by 4 bases and J by 4 bases, and 14 bases separated the two germline ends. Germline V gene lookup returns CDR1 SGHKS and CDR2 YYEKEE (reference sequence). CDR3 size: 14 residues. This CDR3 is CASSPAGGSYGYTF. The CDR3 DNA sequence: TGTGCCAGCAGCCCTGCCGGGGGGTCCTATGGCTACACCTTC.

The CDR3 DNA is TGTGCCAGCAGTTCCCCGGCTGCCATGGGCAACACCATATATTTT. This encodes CASSSPAAMGNTIYF. The J gene is TRBJ1-3, the V gene TRBV28; D remains unclear. In germline, CDR1 is MDHEN, CDR2 SYDVKM. V shed 4 bases and J shed 7 bases, with 17 bases lying between them. The CDR3 loop spans 15 amino acids.

The chain has TRBV20-1 and TRBJ2-1; D tentatively reads TRBD1 or TRBD2 (5 bases each). The CDR3 length is 10 residues. CDR1 and CDR2 (germline): DFQATT, SNEGSKA (reference sequence). V gave up 8 bases and J gave up 10 bases, with 12 bases separating them. CDR3 sequence: CSPEGIEQFF. Written as DNA, the CDR3 is TGCAGTCCCGAGGGGATAGAGCAGTTCTTC.

V and J are TRBV4-3 and TRBJ1-4; tentatively, D is TRBD1 (6 bases). The CDR3 has 20 amino acids. Germline V CDR1 and CDR2: LGHNA, YSLEER. V was pared by 0 bases and J by 2 bases, with 22 bases between. The CDR3 reads CASSQEYPRGRRSTNEKLFF. The CDR3 nucleotides read TGCGCCAGCAGCCAAGAATATCCCAGGGGTAGAAGGAGTACTAATGAAAAACTGTTTTTT.

This clone was recorded only once. The chain has TRBV19 and TRBJ2-7; TRBD1 matches at 10 bases. CDR1 is LNHDA, CDR2 SQIVND, per germline (reference sequence). The CDR3 is made up of 14 amino acids. The J segment lost 0 bases and the V segment lost 6 bases, leaving 2 bases of the junction unmatched. CDR3 sequence: CASRGTGVSYEQYF. In DNA form, the CDR3 reads TGTGCCAGTAGGGGGACAGGGGTCTCCTACGAGCAGTACTTC.

V gene TRBV27 combines with J gene TRBJ1-2; no clear D gene. There are 13 residues in the CDR3. The ends were cut back, 6 bases at V and 2 bases at J, with 10 bases in the middle. Per the germline V gene, CDR1 is MNHEY and CDR2 is SMNVEV (reference sequence). CDR3 in amino acids: CASSPWANYGYTF. DNA for the CDR3: TGTGCCAGCAGCCCGTGGGCGAACTATGGCTACACCTTC.

The V call is TRBV27, the J call TRBJ1-5; 7 bases are shared with TRBD1. The CDR3 extends over 13 amino acids. Germline loops: CDR1 MNHEY, CDR2 SMNVEV (reference sequence). J lost 5 bases, V lost 5 bases, and 3 bases had no gene match. Here the CDR3 DNA reads TGTGCCAGCAGTCGCCAGGGGGATCAGCCCCAGCATTTT. Protein sequence: CASSRQGDQPQHF.

CDR3 nucleotides: TGTGCCAGCAGTGAGGGACAGTACACCGGGGAGCTGTTTTTT. This translates into CASSEGQYTGELFF. The V gene is TRBV6-1, the J gene TRBJ2-2; 7 bases match TRBD1. Germline V gives CDR1 MNHNS, CDR2 SASEGT. This CDR3 is built from 14 residues. Germline trimming cut 3 bases from V and 3 bases from J; bases unmatched to any gene: 1.

CDR3 nucleotide sequence: TGCAGTGCTGTCCCCGGGGTCGAGCAGTACTTC. This encodes CSAVPGVEQYF. V usage is TRBV20-1 and J usage is TRBJ2-7; TRBD2 might be the D (5 bases). The CDR3 runs to 11 residues. V lost 5 bases to trimming and J lost 6 bases, with 11 bases between them. Germline assignment: CDR1 DFQATT and CDR2 SNEGSKA (reference sequence).

The chain is built from TRBV7-2 and TRBJ2-2, with TRBD2 matching 11 bases. Per germline, CDR1 SGHTA and CDR2 FQGNSA. There are 17 residues in the CDR3. The V segment lost 5 bases and the J segment 2 bases; nucleotides outside the gene matches: 7. The CDR3, as DNA: TGTGCCAGCAGCCCCCGGGGGACTAGCGGTAACACCGGGGAGCTGTTTTTT. Translating it yields CASSPRGTSGNTGELFF.

The J gene is TRBJ1-2, the V gene TRBV6-5; TRBD1 aligns across 7 bases. The CDR3 runs 16 residues. V shed 0 bases and J 2 bases; nucleotides not matched to a gene: 6. The germline gives CDR1 MNHEY, CDR2 SVGAGI. The CDR3 is CASSYSREGANYGYTF. DNA for the CDR3: TGTGCCAGCAGTTACTCCAGAGAGGGGGCGAACTATGGCTACACCTTC.

This chain joins TRBV6-6 and TRBJ2-7, with 14 nucleotides matching TRBD2. CDR3 length equals 15 residues. Unmatched junction bases numbered 4, after V lost 6 bases and J lost 3 bases. Germline values: CDR1 MNHNY, CDR2 SVGAGI (reference sequence). This chain's CDR3 is CASSQGLAGVYEQYF. The CDR3 DNA is TGTGCCAGCAGCCAGGGACTAGCGGGAGTCTACGAGCAGTACTTC.

The chain has TRBV27 and TRBJ2-2; D not resolved. The CDR3 loop spans 14 amino acids. Germline-derived CDR1 and CDR2 are MNHEY and SMNVEV (reference sequence). Between the trimmed V and J ends, which lost 10 bases and 3 bases, there was a span of 15 bases. Here the CDR3 reads CATHGTTYTGELFF. CDR3 in DNA: TGTGCCACCCACGGAACGACCTACACCGGGGAGCTGTTTTTT.

The chain employs TRBV2 and TRBJ2-1; 7 bases are shared with TRBD1. CDR3 length equals 13 residues. The V segment lost 4 bases and the J segment 5 bases; nucleotides outside the gene matches: 2. The germline gives CDR1 SNHLY, CDR2 FYNNEI. The CDR3: CASSAGGNNEQFF. CDR3 bases: TGTGCCAGCAGTGCAGGGGGAAACAATGAGCAGTTCTTC.

This chain joins TRBV6-1 and TRBJ1-2, with TRBD1 as a possible D gene (5 bases). V dropped 5 bases and J dropped 5 bases, with 12 bases sitting between them. Germline loops: CDR1 MNHNS, CDR2 SASEGT. The CDR3 consists of 13 residues. As DNA, the CDR3 is TGTGCCAGCAGTTCGTCAGGGAGGTATGGCTACACCTTC. As protein: CASSSSGRYGYTF.